Sequencing of this TCR beta chain was carried out in a study of blood T cell repertoires in COVID-19. Study overall: Samples came from the United States, Italy and Spain, spanning acute and convalescent COVID-19.

Followed longitudinally, the Seattle patients had been enrolled during active infection. The V gene's germline CDR1 is LNHDA and CDR2 SQIVND (reference sequence). The V segment lost 9 bases and the J segment 0 bases; nucleotides outside the gene matches: 6. The CDR3 loop spans 16 amino acids. Some clones are missing from TCRdb's copy, which holds only in-frame ones; the method was immunoSEQ multiplex PCR. Of 400,000 to 450,000 clones listed, approximately 90% are singletons. The TCR was taken from a woman in her 40s with COVID-19, enrolled during active disease. The rearrangement uses TRBV19 and TRBJ2-1, with 12 bases aligning to TRBD2. Sequenced input: peripheral blood. In DNA form, the CDR3 reads TGTGCCAGCGGGACTAGCGGGCGCTTCTCCTACAATGAGCAGTTCTTC. Protein: CASGTSGRFSYNEQFF.